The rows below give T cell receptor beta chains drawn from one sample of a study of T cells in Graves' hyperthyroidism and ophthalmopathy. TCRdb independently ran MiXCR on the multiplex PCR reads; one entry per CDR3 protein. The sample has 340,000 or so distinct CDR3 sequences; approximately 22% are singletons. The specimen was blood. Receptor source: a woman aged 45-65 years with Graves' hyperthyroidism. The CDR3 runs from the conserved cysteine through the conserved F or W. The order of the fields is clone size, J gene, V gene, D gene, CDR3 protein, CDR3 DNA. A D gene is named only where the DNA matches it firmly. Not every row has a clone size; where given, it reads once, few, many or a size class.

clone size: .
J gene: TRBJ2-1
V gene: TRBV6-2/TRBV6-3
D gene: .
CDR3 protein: CASSHDRTLANNEQFF
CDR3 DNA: TGTGCCAGCAGTCACGACAGGACCTTGGCGAACAATGAGCAGTTCTTC

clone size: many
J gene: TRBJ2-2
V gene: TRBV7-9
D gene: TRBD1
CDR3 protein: CASSLRQGRKSSGELFF
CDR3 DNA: TGTGCCAGCAGCTTGCGACAGGGCCGAAAGTCGTCCGGGGAGCTGTTTTTT

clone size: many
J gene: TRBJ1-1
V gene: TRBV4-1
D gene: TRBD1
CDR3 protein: CASSHPKQGRDTEAFF
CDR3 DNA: TGCGCCAGCAGCCACCCTAAACAGGGGCGGGACACTGAAGCTTTCTTT

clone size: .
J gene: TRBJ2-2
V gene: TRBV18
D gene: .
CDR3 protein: CASSPPVPTGELFF
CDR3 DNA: TGTGCCAGCTCACCACCGGTCCCGACCGGGGAGCTGTTTTTT

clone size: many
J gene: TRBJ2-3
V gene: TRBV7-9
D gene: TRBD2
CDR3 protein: CASNLWGSGSTDTQYF
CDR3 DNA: TGTGCCAGCAACTTATGGGGTAGCGGGAGCACAGATACGCAGTATTTT

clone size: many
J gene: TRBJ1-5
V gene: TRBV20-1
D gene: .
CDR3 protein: CSAREGGANQPQHF
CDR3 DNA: TGCAGTGCTAGAGAGGGTGGGGCAAATCAGCCCCAGCATTTT

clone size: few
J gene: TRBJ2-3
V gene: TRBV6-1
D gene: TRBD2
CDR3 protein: CASRFLTSGSTDTQYF
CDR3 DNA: TGTGCCAGCAGGTTTTTGACTAGCGGGAGCACAGATACGCAGTATTTT

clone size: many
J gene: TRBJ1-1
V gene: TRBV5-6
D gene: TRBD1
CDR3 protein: CASSSTGWGMNTEAFF
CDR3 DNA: TGTGCCAGCAGCTCGACAGGGTGGGGGATGAACACTGAAGCTTTCTTT

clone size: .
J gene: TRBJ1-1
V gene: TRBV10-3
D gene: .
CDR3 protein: CATQGQPNTEAFF
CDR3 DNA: TGTGCCACCCAGGGACAACCTAACACTGAAGCTTTCTTT

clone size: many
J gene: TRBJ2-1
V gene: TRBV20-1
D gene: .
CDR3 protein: CSAPGWEDSYNEQFF
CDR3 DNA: TGCAGTGCCCCTGGGTGGGAGGACTCCTACAATGAGCAGTTCTTC

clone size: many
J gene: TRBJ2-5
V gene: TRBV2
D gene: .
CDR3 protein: CASSQRRGGGETQYF
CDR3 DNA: TGTGCCAGCAGCCAGCGGAGGGGTGGAGGAGAGACCCAGTACTTC

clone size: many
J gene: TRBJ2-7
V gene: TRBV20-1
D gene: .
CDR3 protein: CSQTQGYPYEQYF
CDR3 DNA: TGCAGTCAGACCCAGGGGTATCCCTACGAGCAGTACTTC

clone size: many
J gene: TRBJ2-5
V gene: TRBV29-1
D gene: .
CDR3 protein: CSVRKETQYF
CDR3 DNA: TGCAGCGTGAGGAAAGAGACCCAGTACTTC

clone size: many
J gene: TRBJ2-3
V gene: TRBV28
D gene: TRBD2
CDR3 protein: CASRGAGVSTDTQYF
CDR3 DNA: TGTGCCAGCAGGGGAGCGGGGGTGAGCACAGATACGCAGTATTTT

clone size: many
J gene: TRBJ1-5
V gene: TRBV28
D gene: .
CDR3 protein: CASRAHGSQPQHF
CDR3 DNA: TGTGCCAGCAGGGCGCATGGAAGCCAGCCCCAGCATTTT

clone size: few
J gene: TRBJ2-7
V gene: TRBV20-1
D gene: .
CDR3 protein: CSATQQGIYEQYF
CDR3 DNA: TGCAGTGCAACCCAACAGGGAATCTACGAGCAGTACTTC

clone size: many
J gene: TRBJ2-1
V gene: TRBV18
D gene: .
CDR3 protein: CASSPGWDEQFF
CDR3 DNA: TGTGCCAGCTCACCAGGATGGGATGAGCAGTTCTTC

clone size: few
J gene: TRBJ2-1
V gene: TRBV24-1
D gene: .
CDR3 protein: CATSDFGDEQFF
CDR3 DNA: TGTGCCACCAGTGATTTCGGAGATGAGCAGTTCTTC

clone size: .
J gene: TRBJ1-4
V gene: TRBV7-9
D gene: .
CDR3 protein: CASSFQDISATNEKLFF
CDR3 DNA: TGTGCCAGCAGCTTCCAAGACATCTCTGCAACTAATGAAAAACTGTTTTTT

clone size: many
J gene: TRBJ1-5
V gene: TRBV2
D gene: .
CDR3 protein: CASSDGAGNQPQHF
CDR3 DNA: TGTGCCAGCAGTGATGGGGCGGGCAATCAGCCCCAGCATTTT

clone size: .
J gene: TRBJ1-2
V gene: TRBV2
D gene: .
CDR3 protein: CASIGGNYGYTF
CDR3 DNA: TGTGCCAGCATCGGGGGTAACTATGGCTACACCTTC

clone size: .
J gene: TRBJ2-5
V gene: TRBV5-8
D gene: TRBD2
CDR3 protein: CASSLVLAEETQYF
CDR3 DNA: TGTGCCAGCAGCTTGGTCCTAGCGGAAGAGACCCAGTACTTC

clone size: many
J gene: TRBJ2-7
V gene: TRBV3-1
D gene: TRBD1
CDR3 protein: CASSQAGTGGREQYF
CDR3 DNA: TGTGCCAGCAGCCAAGCCGGGACAGGGGGCAGGGAGCAGTACTTC

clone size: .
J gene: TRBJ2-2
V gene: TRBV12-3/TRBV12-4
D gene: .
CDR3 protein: CASSLGRRAGENTGELFF
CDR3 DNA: TGTGCCAGCAGTTTAGGCCGGCGGGCAGGGGAAAACACCGGGGAGCTGTTTTTT

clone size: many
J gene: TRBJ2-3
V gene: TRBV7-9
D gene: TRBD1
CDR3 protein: CASSLALGQGYSTDTQYF
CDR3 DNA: TGTGCCAGCAGCTTAGCCCTGGGACAGGGCTATAGCACAGATACGCAGTATTTT

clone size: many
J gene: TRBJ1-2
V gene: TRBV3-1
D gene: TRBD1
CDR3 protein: CASSINQGAYYGYTF
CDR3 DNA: TGTGCCAGCAGCATCAATCAGGGGGCCTACTATGGCTACACCTTC

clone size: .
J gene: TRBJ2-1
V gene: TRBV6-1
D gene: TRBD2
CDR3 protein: CASRKVGLADRYNEQFF
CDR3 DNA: TGTGCCAGCAGAAAGGTAGGACTAGCGGACCGCTACAATGAGCAGTTCTTC

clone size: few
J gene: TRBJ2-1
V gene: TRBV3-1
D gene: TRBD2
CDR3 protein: CASSQMLAGGNEQFF
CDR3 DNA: TGTGCCAGCAGCCAAATGCTAGCGGGGGGGAATGAGCAGTTCTTC

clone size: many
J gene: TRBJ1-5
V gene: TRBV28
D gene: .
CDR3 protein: CASSLPGLRRYQPQHF
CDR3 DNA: TGTGCCAGCAGTTTACCTGGACTAAGGCGTTACCAGCCCCAGCATTTT

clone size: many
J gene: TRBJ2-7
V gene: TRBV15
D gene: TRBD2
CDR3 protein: CATSRAKTSGGYEQYF
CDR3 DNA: TGTGCCACCAGCAGAGCTAAAACTAGCGGGGGCTACGAGCAGTACTTC

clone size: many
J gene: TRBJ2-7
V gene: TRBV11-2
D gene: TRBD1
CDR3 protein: CASSADRVGHEQYF
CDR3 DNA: TGTGCCAGCAGCGCCGACAGGGTTGGCCACGAGCAGTACTTC

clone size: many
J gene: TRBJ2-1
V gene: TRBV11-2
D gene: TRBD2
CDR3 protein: CASSLDRLAAYNEQFF
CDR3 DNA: TGTGCCAGCAGCTTAGACAGGCTAGCGGCCTACAATGAGCAGTTCTTC